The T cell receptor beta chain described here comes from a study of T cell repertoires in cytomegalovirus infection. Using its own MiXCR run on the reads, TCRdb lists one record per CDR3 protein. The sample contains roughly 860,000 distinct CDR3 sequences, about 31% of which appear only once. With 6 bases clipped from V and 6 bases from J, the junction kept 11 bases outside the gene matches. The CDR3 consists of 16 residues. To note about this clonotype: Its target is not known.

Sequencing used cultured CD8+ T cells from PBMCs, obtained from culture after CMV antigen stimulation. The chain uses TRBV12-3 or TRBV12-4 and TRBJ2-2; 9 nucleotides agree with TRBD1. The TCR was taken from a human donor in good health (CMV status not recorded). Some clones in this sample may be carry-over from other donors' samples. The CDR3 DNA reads TGTGCCAGCAGCAGTTCCGGGACAGGGAGTGCCGGGGAGCTGTTTTTT. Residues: CASSSSGTGSAGELFF.